What follows are 19 T cell receptor beta chains derived from one specimen sequenced in a study of CD8+CD57+ T cells in acquired aplastic anemia. TCR beta VDJ and CDR3 profiling used genomic DNA as template. TCRdb ran MiXCR on the reads and lists one entry per CDR3 protein. The sample yields about 270,000 distinct CDR3 sequences, 45% to 65% seen once. Material for sequencing was sorted CD4+, CD8+, or CD8+CD57+ T cells (not recorded which) from PBMCs. Every receptor here comes from a human donor with severe aplastic anemia or a healthy control (not recorded which).

The table lists this clonotype with a few counts. V and J are TRBV29-1 and TRBJ2-1; 7 bases agree with TRBD2. CDR3 length: 14 amino acids. CDR1 SQVTM and CDR2 ANQGSEA come from the germline V gene. The V gene end was trimmed by 2 bases and the J gene end by 7 bases; junction bases not matched to a gene: 8. DNA for the CDR3: TGCAGCGTTGAACGCGCGACTAGCAGGAATGAGCAGTTCTTC. Translation gives CSVERATSRNEQFF.

This clonotype has just a few counts. V gene TRBV24-1 combines with J gene TRBJ2-3; 10 bases agree with TRBD2. Germline lookup yields CDR1 KGHDR and CDR2 SFDVKD. There are 16 residues in the CDR3. J lost 1 base, V lost 4 bases, and 4 bases had no gene match. CDR3 sequence (DNA): TGTGCCACCAGTGAATCCGGGACTAGCGGCACAGATACGCAGTATTTT. The encoded protein is CATSESGTSGTDTQYF.

V gene TRBV7-3 combines with J gene TRBJ2-1; D might be TRBD2 (6 bases). Trimming removed 5 bases from V and 2 bases from J, with 13 bases in between. CDR3 length: 15 amino acids. Germline lookup yields CDR1 SGHTA and CDR2 FQGTGA. CDR3 loop: CASSLRGGPYNEQFF. CDR3 bases: TGTGCCAGCAGCCTCCGAGGAGGGCCCTACAATGAGCAGTTCTTC.

V usage is TRBV5-8 and J usage is TRBJ1-3, with D possibly matching TRBD1 (5 bases). This CDR3 has 14 residues. V was trimmed by 4 bases and J by 0 bases, leaving 8 bases between them. Germline V gene sequence: CDR1 SGHTS, CDR2 YDEGEE. The DNA of the CDR3 is TGTGCCAGCAGCGAGAGGGGCTCTGGAAACACCATATATTTT. This sequence encodes CASSERGSGNTIYF. The whole variable domain, filled in from reference TRBV5-8 and TRBJ1-3, reads EAGVTQSPTHLIKTRGQQATLRCSPISGHTSVYWYQQALGLGLQFLLWYDEGEERNRGNFPPRFSGRQFPNYSSELNVNALELEDSALYLCASSERGSGNTIYFGEGSWLTVV.

The sample holds many counts of this clonotype. This chain links TRBV19 with TRBJ2-5; 13 bases map to TRBD2. Germline V gene lookup returns CDR1 LNHDA and CDR2 SQIVND (reference sequence). V lost 4 bases and J lost 10; bases outside the gene matches: 21. This CDR3 is 19 amino acids long. This CDR3 is CASSSSKLAGGPLGRDQYF. CDR3 DNA: TGTGCCAGTAGTAGCAGTAAACTAGCGGGGGGGCCCTTGGGGAGAGACCAGTACTTC.

This sequence joins TRBV24-1 and TRBJ1-2; D gene uncertain. The germline CDR1 and CDR2 sequences are KGHDR and SFDVKD. This CDR3 is 13 amino acids long. The V and J ends lost 7 bases and 4 bases respectively, with 12 bases between them. The chain's CDR3 is CATSPGPFYGYTF. The CDR3 DNA follows: TGTGCCACCAGCCCAGGACCTTTCTATGGCTACACCTTC.

About this clonotype itself: At one end, the junction sequence differs from germline, possibly due to a read error. This chain joins TRBV7-7 and TRBJ2-1; D possibly corresponds to TRBD2 (5 bases). The CDR3 is made up of 14 amino acids. Germline lookup yields CDR1 SSHAT and CDR2 FNYEAQ (reference sequence). As DNA, the CDR3 is TGTGCTAGCAGCGTCGGGGAAGGCCCCAATGAGCAGTTCTTC. It specifies CASSVGEGPNEQFF. The complete variable domain, with remaining parts taken from reference TRBV7-7 and TRBJ2-1, reads GAGVSQSPRYKVTKRGQDVTLRCDPISSHATLYWYQQALGQGPEFLTYFNYEAQPDKSGLPSDRFSAERPEGSISTLTIQRTEQRDSAMYRCASSVGEGPNEQFFGPGTRLTVL.

The chain carries TRBV7-8 and TRBJ1-1; weak D call: TRBD1 (6 bases). CDR3 length: 15 residues. The V end lost 1 base, the J end lost 1 base, and 10 bases lay between the germline ends. From germline, CDR1 is SGHVS and CDR2 FQNEAQ. This CDR3 is CASSLVGGANTEAFF. CDR3 sequence (DNA): TGTGCCAGCAGCTTAGTTGGGGGCGCGAACACTGAAGCTTTCTTT. Drawing the rest from reference TRBV7-8 and TRBJ1-1, the complete variable domain is GAGVSQSPRYKVAKRGQDVALRCDPISGHVSLFWYQQALGQGPEFLTYFQNEAQLDKSGLPSDRFFAERPEGSVSTLKIQRTQQEDSAVYLCASSLVGGANTEAFFGQGTRLTVV.

Regarding this clonotype: An end of the junction does not agree with germline; a read error may underlie this. The rearrangement links TRBV7-2 to TRBJ1-5; D remains unclear. Germline V CDR1 and CDR2: SGHTA, FQGNSA. This CDR3 has 13 amino acids. CDR3 DNA sequence: TGCGCCAGCAGCCAAGCAGTACGACAGCCCCAGCATTTT. It is translated as CASSQAVRQPQHF.

This chain uses TRBV10-3 with TRBJ2-7; 7 bases align to TRBD1. The V gene's germline CDR1 is ENHRY and CDR2 SYGVKD. Trimming cost V 10 bases and J 4 bases; bases outside gene matches: 10. The length of the CDR3 is 13 residues. The CDR3 nucleotides are TGTGCCACCCTCCGACAGGGAACGTACGAGCAGTACTTC. It is translated as CATLRQGTYEQYF.

This clonotype has just a few counts. The chain recombines TRBV9 with TRBJ1-1, with D hard to call. Trimming took off 0 bases at V and 2 bases at J, with 11 bases between the two ends. Germline CDR1 SGDLS, CDR2 YYNGEE. The CDR3 is made up of 15 amino acids. CDR3 residues: CASSVEGQRNTEAFF. In DNA form, the CDR3 reads TGTGCCAGCAGCGTAGAGGGCCAGAGAAACACTGAAGCTTTCTTT.

This clonotype was seen ten or more times. V and J are TRBV7-8 and TRBJ2-1; 7 bases line up with TRBD2. The CDR3 contains 16 residues. Trimming at V came to 1 base and at J to 2 bases, leaving 5 bases not matched to a gene. Germline loops: CDR1 SGHVS, CDR2 FQNEAQ. This chain's CDR3 is CASSLGREEAYNEQFF. CDR3 DNA sequence: TGTGCCAGCAGCTTAGGTCGGGAGGAGGCCTACAATGAGCAGTTCTTC.

V usage is TRBV5-5 and J usage is TRBJ2-3; no definite D call. This CDR3 contains 14 residues. Germline loops: CDR1 SGHKS, CDR2 YYEKEE (reference sequence). The V end lost 4 bases, the J end lost 10 bases, and 19 bases lay between the germline ends. The CDR3 DNA sequence: TGTGCCAGCAGCCCATCCCCTGTGGCGTTTGCGCAGTATTTT. Its protein product is CASSPSPVAFAQYF.

This clonotype was detected once. This chain joins TRBV24-1 and TRBJ2-1, with TRBD2 matching 9 bases. This CDR3 contains 14 residues. The junction had 8 bases not matched to a gene; V was cut back by 7 bases and J by 8 bases. CDR1 and CDR2 from the germline V gene are KGHDR and SFDVKD. The CDR3 DNA follows: TGTGCCACCAGGGGAGGGGGACTAGCTCATGAGCAGTTCTTC. Its protein is CATRGGGLAHEQFF.

The gene calls are TRBV19 and TRBJ1-5; unclear D gene. The CDR3 is 15 amino acids. With 3 bases removed from V and 1 base from J, the gap between germline ends came to 10 bases. CDR1 is LNHDA and CDR2 is SQIVND in the germline V gene (reference sequence). The CDR3 nucleotides read TGTGCCAGTAGTATGGACCAGACGAGCAATCAGCCCCAGCATTTT. Translating it yields CASSMDQTSNQPQHF.

At least ten counts were recorded for this clonotype. The genes are TRBV4-2 and TRBJ1-6; tentatively, D is TRBD1 (6 bases). The CDR3 extends over 18 amino acids. The germline V and J ends were trimmed by 0 bases and 0 bases, with 12 bases remaining between them. CDR1 is LGHNA and CDR2 is YNFKEQ in the germline V gene. The CDR3 is CASSQEGGGSSYNSPLHF. CDR3 DNA: TGTGCCAGCAGCCAAGAGGGGGGGGGCAGCTCCTATAATTCACCCCTCCACTTT.

This clonotype has just a few counts. This rearrangement joins TRBV24-1 to TRBJ1-2; 7 bases line up with TRBD1. This CDR3 spans 13 amino acids. CDR1 KGHDR and CDR2 SFDVKD come from the germline V gene. The ends lost 5 bases at V and 4 bases at J; junction bases unmatched: 3. CDR3 loop: CATSARGSYGYTF. Written as DNA, the CDR3 is TGTGCCACCAGTGCCAGGGGGAGCTATGGCTACACCTTC.

This clonotype came up many times. This chain joins TRBV5-8 and TRBJ2-1; D gene unclear. The CDR3 contains 13 residues. V gave up 0 bases and J gave up 6 bases, with 7 bases separating them. The germline V gene has CDR1 SGHTS and CDR2 YDEGEE. CDR3 residues: CASSLVGVNEQFF. In DNA form, the CDR3 reads TGTGCCAGCAGCTTGGTTGGCGTCAATGAGCAGTTCTTC.

This clonotype was detected once. The chain links TRBV7-2 to TRBJ2-2, with a tentative D call TRBD2 (6 bases). The CDR3 sequence is 13 residues long. The ends were cut back, 5 bases at V and 9 bases at J, with 13 bases in the middle. Germline CDR1 reads SGHTA; CDR2 reads FQGNSA. The CDR3 loop reads CASSRDWLRELFF. For the CDR3, the DNA is TGTGCCAGCAGCCGGGACTGGCTCAGGGAGCTGTTTTTT.